Reported below is one T cell receptor (beta chain). What it recognizes is unknown. This sample is drawn from a study of OX40 agonist ivuxolimab in advanced cancers. Study summary: All patients had ivuxolimab intravenously every 2 weeks at 0.01 to 10 mg/kg. The dose-escalation cohort was around 83% male, with a mean age of about 60 years, ranging about 23 to 80.

Germline values: CDR1 SGHNT, CDR2 YYREEE (reference sequence). The CDR3 length is 13 residues. Between the trimmed V and J ends, which lost 6 bases and 6 bases, there was a span of 14 bases. Study conclusions and caveats: Relative to CD4+, CD8+ T cells held more expanded clones on average.

TCRdb's table, derived via immunoSEQ multiplex PCR, lists solely in-frame clones and lacks some. Of about 39,000 clones in the sample, about 90% were seen once. The input for sequencing was CD4+ or CD8+ T cells sorted from blood, taken in a trial of the OX40 agonist ivuxolimab. This receptor was obtained from an adult with an advanced solid tumor such as melanoma, head and neck, liver or kidney cancer. The chain joins TRBV5-4 to TRBJ2-3; possible D gene TRBD2, 5 bases. The CDR3 loop is CASTGVLGDTQYF. CDR3 bases: TGTGCCAGCACCGGGGTTCTCGGGGATACGCAGTATTTT.